This is a list of T cell receptor beta chains from one sample in a study of cytomegalovirus exposure and HLA in healthy donors. The repertoire was sequenced with immunoSEQ multiplex PCR; TCRdb's copy has only in-frame clones and lacks some. The repertoire holds roughly 150,000 clones, with roughly four fifths as singletons. Material: PBMCs. The receptors stem from a man aged 30 to 45 in good health and CMV-seropositive. CDR3s include the opening cysteine and the closing phenylalanine or tryptophan. The D gene is left open where the match is weak. Clone size is not always given. Where it is, it says once, few, many or a class for expanded clones.

J | V | size | D | CDR3 | DNA
TRBJ2-7 | TRBV10-3 | . | . | CAIGTSPYEQYF | TGTGCCATCGGGACATCTCCCTACGAGCAGTACTTC
TRBJ1-5 | TRBV5-6 | few | . | CASSLIGQPQHF | TGTGCCAGCAGCTTGATCGGGCAGCCCCAGCATTTT
TRBJ2-3 | TRBV28 | . | . | CASSLLPMGGTTDTQYF | TGTGCCAGCAGTTTACTCCCGATGGGCGGGACCACAGATACGCAGTATTTT
TRBJ2-7 | TRBV5-1 | . | . | CASSLGSAGSYEQYF | TGCGCCAGCAGCTTGGGATCAGCGGGCTCCTACGAGCAGTACTTC
TRBJ2-7 | TRBV5-8 | . | TRBD1 | CASSLGTGLYEQYF | TGTGCCAGCAGCTTGGGGACAGGGCTTTACGAGCAGTACTTC
TRBJ2-3 | TRBV9 | . | TRBD1 | CANSVAGTGITDTQYF | TGTGCCAACAGCGTTGCCGGGACAGGGATCACAGATACGCAGTATTTT
TRBJ2-1 | TRBV5-1 | . | TRBD2 | CASSPQRDDEQFF | TGCGCCAGCAGCCCCCAGCGGGACGATGAGCAGTTCTTC
TRBJ1-1 | TRBV6-1 | . | . | CASSIEQLGNTEAFF | TGTGCCAGCAGTATCGAACAGCTCGGGAACACTGAAGCTTTCTTT
TRBJ1-1 | TRBV9 | . | . | CASSVGAGPEAFF | TGTGCCAGCAGCGTTGGAGCCGGCCCTGAAGCTTTCTTT
TRBJ2-1 | TRBV5-1 | . | . | CASQGTAYNEQFF | TGCGCCAGCCAGGGGACGGCGTACAATGAGCAGTTCTTC
TRBJ2-7 | TRBV28 | few | . | CASRPLQAYEQYF | TGTGCCAGCAGACCTCTGCAGGCCTACGAGCAGTACTTC
TRBJ2-5 | TRBV2 | . | . | CASNLAPRGDQYF | TGTGCCAGCAATCTCGCCCCCCGGGGAGACCAGTACTTC
TRBJ1-3 | TRBV6-5 | . | . | CASSTTSSGNTIYF | TGTGCCAGCAGTACGACATCATCTGGAAACACCATATATTTT
TRBJ2-1 | TRBV10-1 | . | . | CAIPVQTPREYNEQFF | TGCGCCATCCCGGTTCAGACTCCGCGAGAGTACAATGAGCAGTTCTTC
TRBJ1-1 | TRBV11-3 | . | . | CASSNSPNTEAFF | TGTGCCAGCAGCAACAGCCCGAACACTGAAGCTTTCTTT
TRBJ2-3 | TRBV5-1 | . | TRBD2 | CASSSGLAGGYEYF | TGCGCCAGCAGCTCGGGACTAGCGGGGGGATATGAGTATTTT
TRBJ2-7 | TRBV28 | . | TRBD1 | CALQGDRGTGEQYF | TGTGCCTTACAGGGCGACAGGGGAACGGGGGAGCAGTACTTC
TRBJ2-5 | TRBV12-5 | . | . | CASGLVIGGAEETQYF | TGTGCTAGTGGTTTGGTAATCGGAGGAGCGGAAGAGACCCAGTACTTC
TRBJ2-5 | TRBV29-1 | . | TRBD1 | CSVTGADETQYF | TGCAGCGTAACAGGGGCGGATGAGACCCAGTACTTC
TRBJ1-6 | TRBV2 | . | . | CASTGTPSSPLHF | TGTGCCAGCACCGGGACTCCGAGTTCACCCCTCCACTTT
TRBJ2-2 | TRBV4-3 | . | TRBD1 | CASSPGTGNTGELFF | TGCGCCAGCAGTCCCGGGACAGGGAACACCGGGGAGCTGTTTTTT
TRBJ2-7 | TRBV30 | . | . | CAFQGTYEQYF | TGTGCCTTCCAGGGAACCTACGAGCAGTACTTC
TRBJ1-4 | TRBV11-2 | . | . | CASSFSIGVDEKLFF | TGTGCCAGCAGCTTCTCTATAGGGGTGGATGAAAAACTGTTTTTT
TRBJ2-5 | TRBV30 | . | TRBD1 | CAWSGQGRETQYF | TGTGCCTGGAGTGGACAGGGTCGGGAGACCCAGTACTTC
TRBJ2-2 | TRBV9 | once | TRBD1 | CASSLQGVINTGELFF | TGTGCCAGCAGCCTCCAGGGGGTGATAAACACCGGGGAGCTGTTTTTT
TRBJ2-6 | TRBV5-1 | . | TRBD1 | CASSLRTGEGTGANVLTF | TGCGCCAGCAGCTTACGGACAGGGGAAGGGACTGGGGCCAACGTCCTGACTTTC
TRBJ1-3 | TRBV5-1 | . | TRBD1 | CASSKDRGGGNTIYF | TGCGCCAGCAGCAAGGACAGGGGCGGCGGAAACACCATATATTTT
TRBJ1-1 | TRBV30 | . | . | CAWNEPTEAFF | TGTGCCTGGAATGAGCCCACTGAAGCTTTCTTT
TRBJ2-2 | TRBV11-2 | . | . | CASRYSANTGELFF | TGTGCCAGCAGGTACAGTGCGAACACCGGGGAGCTGTTTTTT
TRBJ1-5 | TRBV30 | . | . | CAEESPDLPQHF | TGTGCGGAGGAGAGCCCCGATCTGCCCCAGCATTTT
TRBJ1-2 | TRBV28 | few | . | CASGTLNYGYTF | TGTGCCAGCGGGACACTAAACTATGGCTACACCTTC
TRBJ2-5 | TRBV6-5 | . | TRBD2 | CASSLLAGGQQYF | TGTGCCAGCAGCCTACTAGCGGGGGGGCAGCAGTACTTC
TRBJ2-7 | TRBV27 | few | TRBD1 | CASSFIPTGGYEQYF | TGTGCCAGCAGTTTCATCCCGACAGGGGGATACGAGCAGTACTTC
TRBJ2-7 | TRBV5-4 | . | TRBD1 | CASSLSRGHTDEQYF | TGTGCCAGCAGCTTGAGCAGGGGGCATACAGACGAGCAGTACTTC
TRBJ2-3 | TRBV5-1 | . | . | CASSLAAGAPDTQYF | TGCGCCAGCAGCTTGGCAGCAGGGGCCCCGGATACGCAGTATTTT
TRBJ1-1 | TRBV19 | once | . | CASSAGLTMNTEAFF | TGTGCCAGTAGTGCCGGACTGACCATGAACACTGAAGCTTTCTTT
TRBJ2-2 | TRBV7-9 | . | TRBD2 | CASPAGGTYTGELFF | TGTGCCAGCCCTGCGGGGGGCACTTACACCGGGGAGCTGTTTTTT
TRBJ1-1 | TRBV4-3 | . | . | CASSPTVPNTEAFF | TGCGCCAGCAGCCCGACAGTGCCGAACACTGAAGCTTTCTTT
TRBJ2-5 | TRBV9 | . | . | CASSVEKRAGETQYF | TGTGCCAGCAGCGTAGAGAAGCGGGCAGGGGAGACCCAGTACTTC
TRBJ1-5 | TRBV27 | few | TRBD1 | CASSLYRDRGNQPQHF | TGTGCCAGCAGTTTATACAGGGACAGGGGCAATCAGCCCCAGCATTTT
TRBJ2-7 | TRBV7-6 | . | . | CASSAGQYEQYF | TGTGCCAGCAGCGCCGGACAGTACGAGCAGTACTTC
TRBJ2-3 | TRBV13 | . | TRBD1 | CASRRTGSMGTQYF | TGTGCCAGCAGAAGGACAGGGTCCATGGGTACGCAGTATTTT
TRBJ1-4 | TRBV5-1 | . | . | CASSLGGAPNEKLFF | TGCGCCAGCAGCTTGGGGGGCGCGCCTAATGAAAAACTGTTTTTT